This is a list of T cell receptor beta chains from one sample in a study of T cell responses to AZD1222 COVID-19 vaccine. Clones were read by immunoSEQ multiplex PCR, and TCRdb kept only the in-frame ones, dropping some. Of around 130,000 clones in the sample, 80% to 90% are singletons; the top ten hold just under 9.5%. The specimen comprised peripheral blood, sampled on day 0 of AZD1222 vaccination. The receptors originated from an adult in good health. The CDR3 runs from the conserved cysteine through the conserved F or W. The D gene is left open where the match is weak.

TRBV18,NA,TRBJ1-2,TGTGCCAGCTCACCAAGGACAGCTAACTATGGCTACACCTTC,CASSPRTANYGYTF
TRBV3-1/TRBV3-2,NA,TRBJ2-3,TGTGCCAGCAGCCAAGACCCAATTGACACAGATACGCAGTATTTT,CASSQDPIDTDTQYF
TRBV7-2,NA,TRBJ2-2,TGTGCCAGCAGCCGGGAGCGACTCTCCGGGGAGCTGTTTTTT,CASSRERLSGELFF
TRBV3-1/TRBV3-2,NA,TRBJ2-1,TGTGCCAGCAGCCAAGGGGCCCGGGTTCTTAATGAGCAGTTCTTC,CASSQGARVLNEQFF
TRBV5-1,NA,TRBJ2-3,TGCGCCAGCAGCTCCTCCGTCGGCTTAGCAGATACGCAGTATTTT,CASSSSVGLADTQYF
TRBV30,TRBD1,TRBJ1-2,TGTGCCTGGAGCTACCCGGGACAGGGGACAAACTATGGCTACACCTTC,CAWSYPGQGTNYGYTF
TRBV5-1,TRBD1,TRBJ2-7,TGCGCCAGCAGCTTGGAAGACAGGGGAGCCTACGAGCAGTACTTC,CASSLEDRGAYEQYF
TRBV24-1,TRBD1,TRBJ2-1,TGTGCCACCAGTGACAGGACAGGGGGGCCCTACAATGAGCAGTTCTTC,CATSDRTGGPYNEQFF
TRBV2,TRBD1,TRBJ1-5,TGTGCCAGCAAGGAACTTGACTCCCTCGGGACAGAGCGTAGCAATCAGCCCCAGCATTTT,CASKELDSLGTERSNQPQHF
TRBV6-5,NA,TRBJ1-1,TGTGCCAGCAGTTTACAAGGGGACACTGAAGCTTTCTTT,CASSLQGDTEAFF
TRBV24-1,NA,TRBJ2-2,TGTGCCACCAGTGATTTGGGGTCCTCGAACACCGGGGAGCTGTTTTTT,CATSDLGSSNTGELFF
TRBV9,TRBD1,TRBJ2-4,TGTGCCAGCAGCGCTGGACAGGGAAACATTCAGTACTTC,CASSAGQGNIQYF
TRBV24-1,NA,TRBJ2-1,TGTGCCACCAGTCCCAACGGGGGAAGCTACAATGAGCAGTTCTTC,CATSPNGGSYNEQFF
TRBV7-2,NA,TRBJ2-1,TGTGCCAGCAGTCGGCGGGCCACCAAGAGGGTAGATTCGGGCAATGAGCAGTTCTTC,CASSRRATKRVDSGNEQFF
TRBV19,NA,TRBJ1-6,TGTGCCAGCAAGCGGACGGACTCCTATAATTCACCCCTCCACTTT,CASKRTDSYNSPLHF